Included here is one T cell receptor (beta chain) sequence, with context. Its binding antigen is unknown. Base qualities are not provided; no much larger clone lies one nucleotide away. Trimming removed 5 bases from V and 4 bases from J; the gene matches leave 6 bases unexplained. For CDR1 and CDR2, the germline V gene lists MNHNS and SASEGT. From cysteine to phenylalanine, the CDR3 is 14 amino acids long. Only the CDR3 region is kept as DNA, spanning 42 bases read in frame from base 1. Sorted unstimulated T cells and proliferating T cells recovered from mixed lymphocyte reactions were subjected to TCRbeta CDR3 sequencing. Fresh whole blood from ten to eleven HLA-typed healthy donors served as the source for isolating PBMCs. The sample originates from a study of siplizumab effects on memory and regulatory T cells (dated by TCRdb to between 2018 and 2021). With regard to the full study: The study examined how the anti-CD2 antibody siplizumab affects alloreactive T-cell subsets in allogeneic mixed lymphocyte reactions built from human PBMCs. General findings and caveats noted by the study authors: Greater diversity appeared to be present in unstimulated naive T cells than in memory T cells, and a substantial contribution to the alloresponse seemed to be made by naive cells. Among mappable alloreactive CD4+ clones, an average Treg-derived fraction of roughly 71% was observed with siplizumab, compared with approximately 25% in control reactions. The suppressive function of proliferating Tregs from siplizumab cultures was not functionally confirmed. Siplizumab significantly reduced the cumulative frequency of alloreactive sequences traceable to unstimulated CD4+ memory T cells. Roughly 80-95% of proliferating CD4+ or CD8+ clones could not be assigned a naive or memory phenotype. Sequences below about 10^-5 frequency were poorly captured, so only a minor fraction of alloreactive clones could be mapped to unstimulated subsets.

Libraries came from the immunoSEQ multiplex PCR assay. The deep sequencing platform assayed roughly 10^5 TCR templates per sample. Genomic DNA extracted from sorted T cells was used for TCRbeta CDR3 sequencing. As for how the authors treated the data: Clonal analysis of TCRbeta CDR3 data was done in the R programming language. Unstimulated samples were compared with post-reaction CFSE-low samples to define alloreactive CD4+ and CD8+ clones. Regulatory or non-regulatory origin of alloreactive CD4+ clones was assigned by matching sequences to the sorted unstimulated Treg and non-Treg repertoires. TCRdb's version of the immuneACCESS table is confined to in-frame rearrangements and falls short of the full clone set. An unresolved V gene accounts for under half of the shortfall where checked; the remainder is of unknown origin. V and J calls plus clone size are reproduced from that table; the DNA served to infer D and trimming. Counted in this sample were 90,000 to 130,000 clones; around nine tenths of them appeared once. 1% to 1.5% of the sample is in the top ten clones.

This receptor was taken from a human donor in good health. In this chain, TRBV6-1 is recombined with TRBJ2-3; a stretch of 7 junction bases matches TRBD1. The material sequenced was CD4+ T cells sorted from blood. In nucleotide form, the sequence is TGTGCCAGCAGTTTTGACAGGGTCCCAGATACGCAGTATTTT. It codes for CASSFDRVPDTQYF.